What follows are 19 T cell receptor beta chains derived from one specimen sequenced in a study of T cell responses to AZD1222 COVID-19 vaccine. Assay used: immunoSEQ multiplex PCR; TCRdb lists only in-frame clones, some missing. Seen here are about 150,000 clones, roughly 90% observed once, and the top ten hold around 2.1%. Sequencing was performed on peripheral blood, taken 28 days after the second AZD1222 dose. The source of these receptors is an adult who received the AZD1222 COVID-19 vaccine.

The rearrangement links TRBV11-2 to TRBJ2-6; 9 bases fit TRBD1. V was pared by 5 bases and J by 2 bases, with 4 bases of the junction left unmatched. The CDR3 runs to 16 residues. Germline CDR1 and CDR2: SGHAT and FQNNGV. CDR3 sequence reads: CASSLQGAPGANVLTF. For the CDR3, the DNA is TGTGCCAGCAGCCTACAGGGGGCGCCTGGGGCCAACGTCCTGACTTTC. Complete variable domain (other parts from reference TRBV11-2 and TRBJ2-6): EAGVAQSPRYKIIEKRQSVAFWCNPISGHATLYWYQQILGQGPKLLIQFQNNGVVDDSQLPKDRFSAERLKGVDSTLKIQPAKLEDSAVYLCASSLQGAPGANVLTFGAGSRLTVL.

This sequence joins TRBV7-2 and TRBJ2-1; 10 bases fit TRBD2. The V gene end was trimmed by 1 base and the J gene end by 6 bases; junction bases not matched to a gene: 9. The germline V gene has CDR1 SGHTA and CDR2 FQGNSA. The length of the CDR3 is 17 residues. DNA for the CDR3: TGTGCCAGCAGCTTAGGCTTCGTAGCGGGAGGTAGCAATGAGCAGTTCTTC. The encoded protein is CASSLGFVAGGSNEQFF.

V usage is TRBV6-5 and J usage is TRBJ2-7; 7 nucleotides agree with TRBD1. Germline V gives CDR1 MNHEY, CDR2 SVGAGI. CDR3 size: 15 residues. Trimming took 3 bases from V and 5 from J; bases not matched to a gene: 10. The CDR3 sequence: CASSYGRQGVDEQYF. CDR3 sequence (DNA): TGTGCCAGCAGTTATGGAAGACAGGGTGTCGACGAGCAGTACTTC.

J is TRBJ1-1 and V is TRBV6-1; D might be TRBD1 (5 bases). V was cut by 3 bases and J by 6 bases, with 17 bases left in between. The CDR3 consists of 15 residues. Looked up from germline, CDR1 is MNHNS and CDR2 is SASEGT. The CDR3 here is CASSEQGWALAEAFF. In nucleotides, the CDR3 is TGTGCCAGCAGTGAGCAGGGTTGGGCTTTGGCTGAAGCTTTCTTT.

The V call is TRBV14, the J call TRBJ2-1; D unresolved. The CDR3 extends over 13 amino acids. The germline CDR1 and CDR2 sequences are SGHDN and FVKESK. The V end lost 1 base, the J end lost 7 bases, and 8 bases lay between the germline ends. The DNA for the CDR3 is TGTGCCAGCAGCCAAGGCACATATAATGAGCAGTTCTTC. Translated: CASSQGTYNEQFF.

This chain connects TRBV3-1 (or the pseudogene TRBV3-2) to TRBJ2-7; 7 bases are shared with TRBD2. Trimming cost V 0 bases and J 0 bases; bases outside gene matches: 5. CDR3 length: 16 amino acids. Germline values: CDR1 LGHDT, CDR2 YNNKEL (reference sequence). CDR3 residues: CASSQELASSSYEQYF. The CDR3 DNA sequence: TGTGCCAGCAGCCAAGAACTAGCGAGTAGCTCCTACGAGCAGTACTTC.

V usage is TRBV10-2 and J usage is TRBJ1-5, with D perhaps TRBD1 (5 bases). Trimming shortened V by 6 bases and J by 4 bases, and 10 bases separated the two germline ends. The CDR3 runs to 13 residues. Germline V CDR1 and CDR2: WSHSY, SAAADI. CDR3 nucleotides: TGCGCCAGCAGAGGACAAGGGAATCAGCCCCAGCATTTT. This codes for CASRGQGNQPQHF.

This chain links TRBV9 with TRBJ2-2; tentatively, D is TRBD1 or TRBD2 (6 bases each). The V end lost 0 bases, the J end lost 7 bases, and 13 bases lay between the germline ends. This CDR3 comprises 15 residues. The germline V gene encodes CDR1 SGDLS and CDR2 YYNGEE. Written as DNA, the CDR3 is TGTGCCAGCAGCGTAGTCGGGGGCCCTCTCGGGGAGCTGTTTTTT. Translated, it gives CASSVVGGPLGELFF.

This clone was picked up one time. This chain uses TRBV20-1 with TRBJ1-1; D is unclear. The CDR3 is 10 residues long. Per the germline V gene, CDR1 is DFQATT and CDR2 is SNEGSKA (reference sequence). V was clipped by 6 bases and J by 2 bases, with 4 bases between them. CDR3 residues: CSAANTEAFF. In DNA form, the CDR3 reads TGCAGTGCCGCAAACACTGAAGCTTTCTTT.

This chain links TRBV12-3 or TRBV12-4 with TRBJ1-1; no clear D. Trimming shortened V by 1 base and J by 5 bases, and 8 bases separated the two germline ends. There are 13 residues in the CDR3. For the CDR3, the DNA is TGTGCCAGCAGTTTAGGTCGCGGAACTGAAGCTTTCTTT. This sequence encodes CASSLGRGTEAFF.

The chain has TRBV6-5 and TRBJ1-2; D not certain. Germline CDR1 MNHEY, CDR2 SVGAGI. The V end was cut by 6 bases, the J end by 2 bases, with 13 bases between. This CDR3 contains 14 residues. CDR3 coding DNA: TGTGCCAGCAGCCCCCAGAGGATGAACTATGGCTACACCTTC. It codes for CASSPQRMNYGYTF.

This chain links TRBV6-5 with TRBJ1-2, with TRBD1 identical over 8 bases. The CDR3 covers 14 residues. J lost 6 bases, V lost 11 bases, and 14 bases had no gene match. CDR1 and CDR2 (germline): MNHEY, SVGAGI. The CDR3 coding sequence is TGTGCCGGAAACCGACAGGGGACTATGAATGGCTACACCTTC. Amino acid sequence: CAGNRQGTMNGYTF.

This clone has only a few counts. Other nucleotide sequences from this sample produce the same CDR3. The chain uses TRBV18 and TRBJ1-1; D not certain. The CDR3 totals 12 residues. Germline CDR1 and CDR2: KGHSH and LQKENI. V was shortened by 4 bases and J by 1 base, with 4 bases between the two germline ends. The CDR3: CASSQGNTEAFF. CDR3 DNA: TGTGCCAGCTCACAGGGGAACACTGAAGCTTTCTTT.

The genes are TRBV5-1 and TRBJ2-1; 9 bases align to TRBD2. The J segment lost 9 bases and the V segment lost 3 bases, leaving 19 bases of the junction unmatched. The CDR3 totals 18 residues. Germline-derived CDR1 and CDR2 are SGHRS and YFSETQ. Here the CDR3 DNA reads TGCGCCAGCAGCTCCAGGGGCCTAGCGGGATCCCGCTGGGGTGAGCAGTTCTTC. Residues: CASSSRGLAGSRWGEQFF.

The J gene is TRBJ1-3, the V gene TRBV12-5, with D uncertain. The CDR3 is 12 amino acids. The germline CDR1 and CDR2 sequences are LGHNT and FRNRAP. V was shortened by 7 bases and J by 9 bases, with 13 bases between the two germline ends. The CDR3 DNA is TGTGCTAGTGCTTCGGGAGAGGCCACCATATATTTT. This translates into CASASGEATIYF.

The genes are TRBV5-4 and TRBJ2-5; TRBD2 aligns across 9 bases. The germline gives CDR1 SGHNT, CDR2 YYREEE (reference sequence). With V trimmed by 4 bases and J by 1 base, 5 bases remained unmatched. The CDR3 has 15 amino acids. The CDR3 region has the DNA TGTGCCAGCAGCCGTGGACTAGCGCTCCAAGAGACCCAGTACTTC. Protein: CASSRGLALQETQYF.

The chain carries TRBV9 and TRBJ2-5, with D tentatively TRBD1 or TRBD2 (5 bases each). Germline assignment: CDR1 SGDLS and CDR2 YYNGEE. V was cut by 1 base and J by 5 bases, with 12 bases left in between. The CDR3 spans 14 residues. The CDR3: CASSVLGVGETQYF. The CDR3 nucleotides read TGTGCCAGCAGCGTACTGGGGGTTGGGGAGACCCAGTACTTC. The full variable domain, its missing parts supplied by reference TRBV9 and TRBJ2-5, is DSGVTQTPKHLITATGQRVTLRCSPRSGDLSVYWYQQSLDQGLQFLIQYYNGEERAKGNILERFSAQQFPDLHSELNLSSLELGDSALYFCASSVLGVGETQYFGPGTRLLVL.

The rearrangement uses TRBV15 and TRBJ2-7; TRBD1 is a possible D gene (6 bases). The CDR3 contains 18 residues. Trimming took 3 bases from V and 2 from J, leaving 23 bases between them. From germline, CDR1 is LNHNV and CDR2 YYDKDF (reference sequence). DNA for the CDR3: TGTGCCACCAGCAGCCCCCGGGACAAAGAGCGAGGGGCCTACGAGCAGTACTTC. Protein product: CATSSPRDKERGAYEQYF.

V gene TRBV18 combines with J gene TRBJ1-2; D gene unclear. With 0 bases removed from V and 1 base from J, the gap between germline ends came to 3 bases. The germline CDR1 and CDR2 sequences are KGHSH and LQKENI. The CDR3 has 13 residues. CDR3 nucleotide sequence: TGTGCCAGCTCACCACCAGATAACTATGGCTACACCTTC. It yields the protein CASSPPDNYGYTF. Based on the CDR3 plus reference TRBV18 and TRBJ1-2, the full variable domain is NAGVMQNPRHLVRRRGQEARLRCSPMKGHSHVYWYRQLPEEGLKFMVYLQKENIIDESGMPKERFSAEFPKEGPSILRIQQVVRGDSAAYFCASSPPDNYGYTFGSGTRLTVV.